The clone carrying this T cell receptor beta chain was counted between two and nine times. Its antigen is still unknown. This entry belongs to a study of cytomegalovirus exposure and HLA in healthy donors. Notes on the study in general: According to an earlier analysis, most TCR beta V segments yielded productive rearrangements about 87% or about 30% of the time. It was only CMV serostatus that was available as immune exposure information.

The V gene's germline CDR1 is SGHDN and CDR2 FVKESK. The CDR3 runs to 15 residues. V was pared by 0 bases and J by 8 bases, with 16 bases between. The PCR was carried out with 60 Vbeta primers and 13 Jbeta primers. The repertoire was sequenced with immunoSEQ multiplex PCR; TCRdb's copy has only in-frame clones and lacks some. The sample has approximately 150,000 clones; around 73% are singletons. The sequenced sample consisted of PBMCs. The clonotype comes from a woman between 18 and 30 years old in good health and CMV-seropositive. The chain carries TRBV14 and TRBJ1-2; D is undetermined. DNA for the CDR3: TGTGCCAGCAGCCAAGATCCCCTAGTCGTCGGGGGCTACACCTTC. Protein product: CASSQDPLVVGGYTF.